The text below deals with one TCR beta chain. Seattle patient enrollment occurred during active infection, with longitudinal follow-up thereafter. The trim removed 6 bases at V and 1 base at J, leaving 6 bases unmatched. The CDR3 length is 15 residues. CDR1 is MNHEY and CDR2 is SMNVEV in the germline V gene (reference sequence). This sample was taken from a study of blood T cell repertoires in COVID-19. The overall study: PBMCs, B-cell-depleted T cells, or T cells provided the cDNA or gDNA that made up the material.

Repertoires were generated with immunoSEQ multiplex PCR, while TCRdb's copy carries only in-frame clones and drops some. The sample holds approximately 250,000 clones, about 83% seen once. The rearrangement links TRBV27 to TRBJ1-5, with 7 bases identical to TRBD1. The sample was peripheral blood. This TCR came from a woman older than 75 with COVID-19, enrolled during active disease. CDR3 DNA sequence: TGTGCCAGCAGGACGACAGGGTTGAGCAATCAGCCCCAGCATTTT. Translating gives CASRTTGLSNQPQHF.